This TCR beta chain was profiled in a study of STAT5B mutations in CD4+ large granular lymphocyte leukemia. Study overall: The CDR3 'QG' motif was associated with a particular HLA allele among healthy donors.

Generated by immunoSEQ multiplex PCR, the TCRdb table keeps only in-frame clones and is missing some. The sample records roughly 30,000 clones, roughly 72% being singletons. Germline V gives CDR1 MGHDK, CDR2 SYGVNS. This CDR3 comprises 12 residues. J gave up 7 bases and V 2 bases, and 2 bases lay outside the gene matches. The receptor was isolated from a human donor in good health. Sequencing used CD4+ T cells from blood buffy coats. This chain connects TRBV25-1 to TRBJ2-7, with 7 bases that match TRBD1. The CDR3 spells CASSEPGQEQYF. DNA of the CDR3: TGTGCCAGCAGTGAACCGGGACAGGAGCAGTACTTC.